These 32 T cell receptor beta chains originate from one sample sequenced in a study of T-cell reconstitution after alpha-beta-depleted transplantation in children (dated by TCRdb to 2015 to 2016). The sample's treatment or condition label, in plain terms: allogeneic hematopoietic cell transplantation with graft depleted of TCRalphabeta T cells and CD19 B cells. The library came from PCR. TCRdb names Illumina HiSeq 2500 as the instrument used. To normalize quantification of the TCRbeta repertoire, the TCR libraries were built with molecular barcoding that relied on unique molecular identifiers. TCRdb reworked the public reads: Q25 trimming with fastp, MiXCR clone assembly, productive beta chains retained. For every CDR3 protein sequence, its rows merge into one entry that carries the most common genes and DNA. Present in this sample are nearly 350,000 distinct CDR3 sequences, about 16% of which were seen just once. Roughly 41% of the sample rests with the top ten.

Source: PBMCs, mostly from graft donor cells, taken 360 days after TCRalphabeta/CD19-depleted stem cell transplant. The receptor source for this set is a male patient aged 2-9 years who had a stem cell transplant for acute lymphoblastic leukemia, so the T cells may come from the graft donor.

In this sample, this clonotype turned up a few times. The chain recombines TRBV4-1 with TRBJ2-2; D may be TRBD1 (5 bases). The CDR3 spans 20 residues. The V end lost 2 bases, the J end lost 0 bases, and 22 bases lay between the germline ends. From germline, CDR1 is MGHRA and CDR2 YSYEKL. DNA for the CDR3: TGCGCCAGCAGCCAACCTTTCCTCCGAACAGGAATGACGAACACCGGGGAGCTGTTTTTT. This encodes CASSQPFLRTGMTNTGELFF.

This clonotype was recorded a few times. The rearrangement uses TRBV7-8 and TRBJ2-3, with 10 bases lining up with TRBD1. This CDR3 has 21 residues. The junction had 22 bases not matched to a gene; V was cut back by 3 bases and J by 4 bases. Looked up from germline, CDR1 is SGHVS and CDR2 is FQNEAQ. For the CDR3, the DNA is TGTGCCAGCAGCTTCCCGGTACCGGGACAGGGGAAGGTCGGGAGAGCAGATACGCAGTATTTT. It specifies CASSFPVPGQGKVGRADTQYF. Together with reference TRBV7-8 and TRBJ2-3, the CDR3 gives the full variable domain: GAGVSQSPRYKVAKRGQDVALRCDPISGHVSLFWYQQALGQGPEFLTYFQNEAQLDKSGLPSDRFFAERPEGSVSTLKIQRTQQEDSAVYLCASSFPVPGQGKVGRADTQYFGPGTRLTVL.

The chain is built from TRBV20-1 and TRBJ1-4, with D perhaps TRBD1 (5 bases). V was pared by 1 base and J by 9 bases, with 12 bases between. The CDR3 sequence is 13 residues long. CDR1 and CDR2 (germline): DFQATT, SNEGSKA (reference sequence). The CDR3 bases are TGCAGTGCTAGAGGGGGCTTGGTGAAAAAACTGTTTTTT. Encoded protein: CSARGGLVKKLFF.

This clonotype has more than one count but fewer than ten. The chain employs TRBV30 and TRBJ1-5; possible D gene TRBD1, 6 bases. Germline values: CDR1 GTSNPN, CDR2 SVGIG (reference sequence). Trimming removed 2 bases at V and 2 bases at J, with 19 bases between. The CDR3 runs 17 residues. As DNA, the CDR3 is TGTGCCTGGAGTCGATCACGTACAGGGTTGGGCAATCAGCCCCAGCATTTT. It specifies CAWSRSRTGLGNQPQHF. Variable domain in full (rest from reference TRBV30 and TRBJ1-5): SQTIHQWPATLVQPVGSPLSLECTVEGTSNPNLYWYRQAAGRGLQLLFYSVGIGQISSEVPQNLSASRPQDRQFILSSKKLLLSDSGFYLCAWSRSRTGLGNQPQHFGDGTRLSIL.

This clonotype has more than one count but fewer than ten. This chain uses TRBV5-1 with TRBJ2-7; D unclear. Germline V CDR1 and CDR2: SGHRS, YFSETQ. V gave up 4 bases and J gave up 4 bases, with 18 bases separating them. The CDR3 has 15 residues. For the CDR3, the DNA is TGCGCCAGCAGCCCCTCTGACCCGGGCCTTTACGAGCAGTACTTC. This gives the protein CASSPSDPGLYEQYF.

This clonotype was picked up a small number of times. The CDR3 DNA is TGTGCCAGCAGGATAACAGGACGATATAGCAATCAGCCCCAGCATTTT. Protein sequence: CASRITGRYSNQPQHF. The V call is TRBV12-3 or TRBV12-4, the J call TRBJ1-5; maybe TRBD1 (5 bases). V was clipped by 6 bases and J by 0 bases, with 15 bases between them. This CDR3 has 16 residues.

This sequence joins TRBV7-2 and TRBJ2-7, with 13 positions matching TRBD2. The CDR3 contains 17 residues. Looked up from germline, CDR1 is SGHTA and CDR2 is FQGNSA. With V trimmed by 3 bases and J by 4 bases, 9 bases remained unmatched. The CDR3: CASSFKGTSGIPYEQYF. DNA of the CDR3: TGTGCCAGCAGCTTCAAGGGGACTAGCGGGATTCCTTACGAGCAGTACTTC.

This clonotype was counted between two and nine times. The V gene is TRBV6-4, the J gene TRBJ2-3; TRBD2 aligns across 8 bases. This CDR3 region has 15 residues. Germline assignment: CDR1 MRHNA and CDR2 SNTAGT. J was trimmed by 5 bases and V by 5 bases; bases with no gene match: 9. CDR3 DNA sequence: TGTGCCAGCAGTCCCTACGGGAGGGCAGGAGATACGCAGTATTTT. Translation: CASSPYGRAGDTQYF.

This clonotype has more than one count but fewer than ten. The chain employs TRBV7-3 and TRBJ2-5, with a tentative D call TRBD1 (5 bases). Trimming shortened V by 2 bases and J by 4 bases, and 11 bases separated the two germline ends. CDR1 is SGHTA, CDR2 FQGTGA, per germline. The CDR3 covers 14 residues. In nucleotides, the CDR3 is TGTGCCAGCAGCTTACATCCAGGGATAGAGACCCAGTACTTC. This codes for CASSLHPGIETQYF. The whole variable domain, filled in from reference TRBV7-3 and TRBJ2-5, reads GAGVSQTPSNKVTEKGKYVELRCDPISGHTALYWYRQSLGQGPEFLIYFQGTGAADDSGLPNDRFFAVRPEGSVSTLKIQRTERGDSAVYLCASSLHPGIETQYFGPGTRLLVL.

This clonotype was seen a handful of times. The chain recombines TRBV6-5 with TRBJ2-7, with TRBD2 matching over 12 bases. CDR1 is MNHEY, CDR2 SVGAGI, per germline. V lost 2 bases and J lost 5; bases outside the gene matches: 13. This CDR3 contains 18 residues. CDR3 sequence: CASSYRLTSGRSANEQYF. The CDR3 DNA sequence: TGTGCCAGCAGTTACCGCCTAACTAGCGGGAGGTCTGCCAACGAGCAGTACTTC.

This clonotype was seen more than once but under ten times. This sequence joins TRBV5-1 and TRBJ2-4, with D maybe TRBD1 (6 bases). Per germline, CDR1 SGHRS and CDR2 YFSETQ. V was cut by 2 bases and J by 6 bases, with 12 bases left in between. The CDR3 has 14 residues. CDR3 DNA sequence: TGCGCCAGCAGCTTTGGGCAGGGGCCAAACATTCAGTACTTC. Its translation: CASSFGQGPNIQYF.

Only a few counts were recorded for this clonotype. V is TRBV12-3 or TRBV12-4 and J is TRBJ2-1; possible D gene TRBD2, 5 bases. CDR3 length: 13 amino acids. V was shortened by 7 bases and J by 2 bases, with 9 bases between the two germline ends. This chain's CDR3 is CASTTTPYNEQFF. CDR3 in DNA: TGTGCCAGCACGACTACGCCCTACAATGAGCAGTTCTTC.

The sample holds a few counts of this clonotype. The rearrangement uses TRBV4-1 and TRBJ1-6; weak D call: TRBD1 (6 bases). Per germline, CDR1 MGHRA and CDR2 YSYEKL. V dropped 0 bases and J dropped 14 bases, with 17 bases sitting between them. This CDR3 region has 15 residues. The CDR3 region has the DNA TGCGCCAGCAGCCAAGACGGGCAGGGGTACGAAGCCCTCCACTTT. Amino acid sequence: CASSQDGQGYEALHF.

This clonotype was recorded many times. This sequence joins TRBV6-1 and TRBJ2-7; 7 bases fit TRBD2. The V segment lost 6 bases and the J segment 3 bases; nucleotides outside the gene matches: 14. The V gene's germline CDR1 is MNHNS and CDR2 SASEGT. The CDR3 consists of 16 residues. The CDR3 region has the DNA TGTGCCAGCAGCCGTCGGGGAGGGACCTCCTACTACGAGCAGTACTTC. It translates to CASSRRGGTSYYEQYF.

The CDR3 nucleotides are TGTGCCAGCAGCCATCTAGCGGGGTCCTACAATGAGCAGTTCTTC. Amino acid sequence: CASSHLAGSYNEQFF. The rearrangement links TRBV12-3 or TRBV12-4 to TRBJ2-1; 9 bases map to TRBD2. This CDR3 has 15 residues. V lost 6 bases to trimming and J lost 1 base; unmatched junction nucleotides: 4.

The V and J genes are TRBV14 and TRBJ2-3; D is uncertain. Germline lookup yields CDR1 SGHDN and CDR2 FVKESK. The germline V and J ends were trimmed by 0 bases and 3 bases, with 10 bases remaining between them. This CDR3 has 15 residues. Here the CDR3 DNA reads TGTGCCAGCAGCCAAGAGGCTCTGTGGACAGATACGCAGTATTTT. Translated: CASSQEALWTDTQYF. Full variable domain (missing parts from reference TRBV14 and TRBJ2-3): EAGVTQFPSHSVIEKGQTVTLRCDPISGHDNLYWYRRVMGKEIKFLLHFVKESKQDESGMPNNRFLAERTGGTYSTLKVQPAELEDSGVYFCASSQEALWTDTQYFGPGTRLTVL.

This clonotype was seen a few times. The V gene is TRBV7-9, the J gene TRBJ1-1; D is undetermined. This CDR3 is 14 amino acids long. Trimming stripped 6 bases from V and 1 base from J, with 12 bases between. CDR1 SEHNR and CDR2 FQNEAQ come from the germline V gene (reference sequence). CDR3 loop: CASSYGRKNTEAFF. CDR3 sequence (DNA): TGTGCCAGCAGTTACGGACGGAAGAACACTGAAGCTTTCTTT.

The rearrangement uses TRBV29-1 and TRBJ2-1; weak D call: TRBD2 (6 bases). This CDR3 contains 14 residues. CDR1 and CDR2 (germline): SQVTM, ANQGSEA. V dropped 5 bases and J dropped 5 bases, with 16 bases sitting between them. CDR3 region: CSVSAGWAHNEQFF. The CDR3 DNA is TGCAGCGTTTCTGCGGGATGGGCCCACAATGAGCAGTTCTTC.

The rearrangement joins TRBV12-3 or TRBV12-4 to TRBJ2-7, with 12 bases identical to TRBD2. This CDR3 has 16 amino acids. V lost 4 bases to trimming and J lost 5 bases; unmatched junction nucleotides: 9. The CDR3 here is CASSSRGLAGSDEQYF. The CDR3 DNA sequence: TGTGCCAGCAGTTCCCGCGGACTAGCGGGAAGCGACGAGCAGTACTTC.

This clonotype came up a few times. CDR3 sequence reads: CSVEASWTAETQYF. CDR3 DNA: TGCAGCGTTGAAGCCTCTTGGACGGCGGAGACGCAGTATTTT. This chain uses TRBV29-1 with TRBJ2-3; D is ambiguous. Germline lookup yields CDR1 SQVTM and CDR2 ANQGSEA. The CDR3 contains 14 residues. V lost 1 base and J lost 9, with 17 bases in between.

There are many counts of this clonotype. The V call is TRBV7-3, the J call TRBJ1-1, with D perhaps matching TRBD1 (6 bases). Deletions cut 3 bases from V and 5 bases from J, with 10 bases between. CDR1 and CDR2 (germline): SGHTA, FQGTGA. The CDR3 is made up of 13 amino acids. CDR3 in amino acids: CASSFSGATEAFF. CDR3 nucleotide sequence: TGTGCCAGCAGCTTTTCAGGGGCGACTGAAGCTTTCTTT.

The V call is TRBV4-2, the J call TRBJ2-1, with 9 positions matching TRBD2. Trimming cost V 4 bases and J 0 bases; bases outside gene matches: 13. Germline CDR1 is LGHNA and CDR2 is YNFKEQ. The CDR3 consists of 19 residues. CDR3 region: CASSRSQVAGAFSYNEQFF. CDR3 nucleotide sequence: TGTGCCAGCAGCCGATCCCAGGTAGCGGGAGCGTTCTCCTACAATGAGCAGTTCTTC.

In this sample, this clonotype turned up a few times. This sequence joins TRBV4-3 and TRBJ2-1; 12 bases fit TRBD2. V shed 1 base and J 9 bases; nucleotides not matched to a gene: 10. Germline CDR1 LGHNA, CDR2 YSLEER. The CDR3 loop spans 17 amino acids. The CDR3 region is CASSQGVLAGGMGEQFF. The DNA for the CDR3 is TGCGCCAGCAGCCAAGGCGTCCTAGCGGGAGGGATGGGTGAGCAGTTCTTC.

V gene TRBV7-9 combines with J gene TRBJ2-3; D not certain. In germline, CDR1 is SEHNR, CDR2 FQNEAQ (reference sequence). The CDR3 is 11 residues long. V lost 7 bases and J lost 2, with 4 bases in between. The DNA for the CDR3 is TGTGCCAGCATCGACACAGATACGCAGTATTTT. Its protein is CASIDTDTQYF.

The chain uses TRBV6-2 or TRBV6-3 and TRBJ2-5; D not certain. Deletions cut 7 bases from V and 2 bases from J, with 14 bases between. There are 14 residues in the CDR3. CDR1 and CDR2 from the germline V gene are MNHEY and SVGEGT. The CDR3, as DNA: TGTGCCAGCACCAACTATTCAGTACAAGAGACCCAGTACTTC. Its translation is CASTNYSVQETQYF.

The V gene is TRBV30, the J gene TRBJ2-2, with D possibly matching TRBD2 (5 bases). V was cut by 0 bases and J by 11 bases, with 13 bases left in between. Germline assignment: CDR1 GTSNPN and CDR2 SVGIG (reference sequence). CDR3 length equals 13 residues. Here the CDR3 reads CAWSVIEGSELFF. In DNA, the CDR3 is TGTGCCTGGAGTGTAATTGAGGGAAGTGAGCTGTTTTTT.

Only a few counts were recorded for this clonotype. This chain connects TRBV30 to TRBJ2-2; D call uncertain. CDR1 GTSNPN and CDR2 SVGIG come from the germline V gene (reference sequence). This CDR3 has 13 residues. Trimming stripped 5 bases from V and 3 bases from J, with 10 bases between. CDR3 nucleotide sequence: TGTGCCTGGCAGTCGACGGACACCGGGGAGCTGTTTTTT. It specifies CAWQSTDTGELFF.

With respect to this clonotype: At one of its ends the junction is not consistent with the germline gene, which may arise from a read error. The chain combines TRBV7-7 with TRBJ2-1; D is possibly TRBD1 or TRBD2 (7 bases each). The V gene's germline CDR1 is SSHAT and CDR2 FNYEAQ (reference sequence). The CDR3 contains 13 residues. This CDR3 is CASSLGEGAEQFF. The DNA of the CDR3 is TGTGCTAGCAGCCTTGGGGAGGGGGCTGAGCAGTTCTTC. Supplemented by reference TRBV7-7 and TRBJ2-1, the full variable domain reads GAGVSQSPRYKVTKRGQDVTLRCDPISSHATLYWYQQALGQGPEFLTYFNYEAQPDKSGLPSDRFSAERPEGSISTLTIQRTEQRDSAMYRCASSLGEGAEQFFGPGTRLTVL.

The chain employs TRBV11-2 and TRBJ2-4, with 7 bases lining up with TRBD1. The CDR3 totals 15 residues. CDR1 SGHAT and CDR2 FQNNGV come from the germline V gene. The junction had 7 bases not matched to a gene; V was cut back by 4 bases and J by 4 bases. The CDR3 bases are TGTGCCAGCAGCTCTAACAGGGGTCCGAAAAACATTCAGTACTTC. Translation: CASSSNRGPKNIQYF.

The V call is TRBV20-1, the J call TRBJ2-7, with 9 bases that match TRBD2. V gave up 5 bases and J gave up 0 bases; unmatched junction bases: 5. Per the germline V gene, CDR1 is DFQATT and CDR2 is SNEGSKA (reference sequence). The CDR3 has 14 amino acids. For the CDR3, the DNA is TGCAGTGCTCTGGGGACTAGCCGCTCCTACGAGCAGTACTTC. Translating it yields CSALGTSRSYEQYF.

The J gene is TRBJ2-1, the V gene TRBV4-3; D possibly corresponds to TRBD2 (6 bases). Trimming left V 1 base short and J 0 bases short, with 13 bases between. This CDR3 is built from 17 residues. Germline assignment: CDR1 LGHNA and CDR2 YSLEER. The CDR3 loop is CASSQGSSGPSYNEQFF. The CDR3 bases are TGCGCCAGCAGCCAAGGTTCGAGCGGGCCCTCCTACAATGAGCAGTTCTTC.

The chain employs TRBV20-1 and TRBJ2-5; no clear D gene. The V end was cut by 7 bases, the J end by 4 bases, with 13 bases between. CDR3 length equals 12 residues. Germline lookup yields CDR1 DFQATT and CDR2 SNEGSKA (reference sequence). CDR3 loop: CSGATPTETQYF. The CDR3 nucleotides read TGCAGTGGCGCGACACCGACAGAGACCCAGTACTTC.